The 10 T cell receptor beta chains below were found in one sample sequenced in a study of identical twins. MiXCR, run by TCRdb on the 5' RACE reads, gives a single entry per CDR3 protein. The data show around 1.7 million distinct CDR3 sequences, with less than 35% seen just once and more than 0.25% held by the top ten. The sample comprised cord blood. Every receptor here comes from a newborn girl in good health.

This clonotype was detected only a few times. The chain links TRBV6-2 or TRBV6-3 to TRBJ2-5; D tentatively fits TRBD1 or TRBD2 (5 bases each). Germline V gene sequence: CDR1 MNHEY, CDR2 SVGEGT. The CDR3 is 15 residues long. Trimming removed 8 bases at V and 2 bases at J, with 18 bases between. The DNA for the CDR3 is TGTGCCAGCCGGACCTTGGGACGGATGCAAGAGACCCAGTACTTC. This gives the protein CASRTLGRMQETQYF.

This chain connects TRBV12-3 or TRBV12-4 to TRBJ2-5; a possible D gene is TRBD1 (6 bases). V lost 4 bases, J lost 11 bases, and 23 bases lay in between. The CDR3 is 15 amino acids. CDR3 nucleotide sequence: TGTGCCAGCAGTTCAACCTCCGCAGGGGTGAATGAGCAGTACTTC. Amino acids: CASSSTSAGVNEQYF.

This chain joins TRBV28 and TRBJ2-5; 8 nucleotides match TRBD1. The trim removed 3 bases at V and 4 bases at J, leaving 7 bases unmatched. Germline CDR1 reads MDHEN; CDR2 reads SYDVKM. The CDR3 is 15 amino acids. The chain's CDR3 is CASSLLTGVGETQYF. CDR3 bases: TGTGCCAGCAGTTTGCTGACAGGGGTGGGAGAGACCCAGTACTTC. Full variable domain (missing parts from reference TRBV28 and TRBJ2-5): DVKVTQSSRYLVKRTGEKVFLECVQDMDHENMFWYRQDPGLGLRLIYFSYDVKMKEKGDIPEGYSVSREKKERFSLILESASTNQTSMYLCASSLLTGVGETQYFGPGTRLLVL.

As for this clonotype: This clone may be a read error of a much larger clone one base away. This chain's CDR3 is CAGSLGAVQETQYF. The CDR3 DNA sequence: TGTGCCGGCAGCTTAGGGGCAGTGCAAGAGACCCAGTACTTC. This chain joins TRBV7-8 and TRBJ2-5; possibly TRBD1 for D (5 bases). The CDR3 sequence is 14 residues long. CDR1 is SGHVS and CDR2 is FQNEAQ in the germline V gene.

This sequence joins TRBV5-5 and TRBJ1-2; maybe TRBD1 (6 bases). Germline V gives CDR1 SGHKS, CDR2 YYEKEE (reference sequence). CDR3 length: 15 residues. V dropped 1 base and J dropped 4 bases, with 14 bases sitting between them. The CDR3 spells CASSLSRGASYGYTF. CDR3 in DNA: TGTGCCAGCAGCTTGTCTCGGGGGGCGAGCTATGGCTACACCTTC.

The V gene is TRBV2, the J gene TRBJ2-1; D call uncertain. V lost 7 bases and J 5 bases, leaving 15 bases between the germline ends. This CDR3 comprises 14 residues. Germline CDR1 reads SNHLY; CDR2 reads FYNNEI. The CDR3 DNA reads TGTGCCAGCATGATGGGTCTCGGACACAATGAGCAGTTCTTC. Encoded protein: CASMMGLGHNEQFF.

The V gene is TRBV2, the J gene TRBJ2-4; 10 bases agree with TRBD2. The DNA end lines up better with TRBJ2-7; the J call may be wrong. CDR3 length: 14 residues. Per germline, CDR1 SNHLY and CDR2 FYNNEI. CDR3 DNA: TGTGCCAGCACTCGACTAGCGGGCTTCAACGAGCAGTACTTC. Amino acids: CASTRLAGFNEQYF.

The rearrangement joins TRBV27 to TRBJ2-1; D gene uncertain. Germline-derived CDR1 and CDR2 are MNHEY and SMNVEV (reference sequence). CDR3 length equals 14 residues. Deletions cut 5 bases from V and 7 bases from J, with 15 bases between. The CDR3 region has the DNA TGTGCCAGCAGTAGACCGGGCCGCGGAAATGAGCAGTTCTTC. This codes for CASSRPGRGNEQFF.

This clonotype has only a few counts. J is TRBJ2-4 and V is TRBV27, with 8 bases matching TRBD1. The germline CDR1 and CDR2 sequences are MNHEY and SMNVEV (reference sequence). The CDR3 has 16 amino acids. J gave up 0 bases and V 4 bases, and 5 bases lay outside the gene matches. The CDR3 DNA follows: TGTGCCAGCAGTTGGGACAGGTGGATAGCCAAAAACATTCAGTACTTC. Residues: CASSWDRWIAKNIQYF.

This chain connects TRBV24-1 to TRBJ2-1; D is unclear. Per the germline V gene, CDR1 is KGHDR and CDR2 is SFDVKD. V lost 4 bases and J 8 bases, leaving 17 bases between the germline ends. CDR3 length: 15 amino acids. CDR3 sequence reads: CATSDPYSSLDEQFF. CDR3 nucleotides: TGTGCCACCAGTGACCCCTATAGCTCTTTAGATGAGCAGTTCTTC.